This TCR beta chain is from a study of cytomegalovirus exposure and HLA in healthy donors. The study, taken as a whole, reports: In a later analysis, a missense DCLRE1C variant was linked to TCR beta V- and J-gene trimming. Across all donors, roughly uniform sequencing depth was an assumption of the presence/absence analyses. Cytomegalovirus-associated status was assigned to about 180 TCR beta chains.

This CDR3 is built from 12 residues. Germline lookup yields CDR1 PRHDT and CDR2 FYEKMQ (reference sequence). Trimming cost V 4 bases and J 5 bases, with 6 bases left between them. This clone was seen once. Its antigen is not known. The PCR contained 60 Vbeta and 13 Jbeta primers. The method was immunoSEQ multiplex PCR; TCRdb's version includes in-frame clones alone and lacks a portion of them. The repertoire consists of about 170,000 clones, with under 85% occurring once and the leading ten covering 5% to 6.5%. What was sequenced was PBMCs. The rearrangement links TRBV13 to TRBJ1-5, with D hard to call. The TCR sequence derives from a woman aged 18-29 years in good health and CMV-seropositive. The CDR3 loop is CASSYHDQPQHF. Here the CDR3 DNA reads TGTGCCAGCAGCTATCATGATCAGCCCCAGCATTTT.